This T cell receptor (beta chain) was recorded in a study of T-cell reconstitution after alpha-beta-depleted transplantation in children. The study's findings and limits: It was reported that alpha-beta T cells came from several hundred expanded graft clones (about two months after transplant). At the one-year point after transplant, T-cell counts and TCRbeta diversity were found to come mostly from T cells that had been newly produced.

This clonotype was seen at least ten times. Its antigen is undetermined. This CDR3 has 15 amino acids. V shed 1 base and J shed 0 bases, with 7 bases lying between them. Per the germline V gene, CDR1 is SGHVS and CDR2 is FQNEAQ. A TCRbeta library incorporating unique molecular identifiers was prepared. TCRdb called the PCR reads again in MiXCR, with one record for every CDR3 protein. The sample holds 280,000 or so distinct CDR3 sequences; approximately 10% are singletons and the top ten take around 24%. The material was peripheral blood, obtained 180 days after TCRalphabeta/CD19-depleted stem cell transplant. The V gene is TRBV7-8, the J gene TRBJ2-1; D unclear. This TCR was sampled from a male patient under 10 years old who had a stem cell transplant for chronic granulomatous disease, so the T cells may come from the graft donor. In nucleotides, the CDR3 is TGTGCCAGCAGCTTAGATGTGGCCTCCTACAATGAGCAGTTCTTC. It specifies CASSLDVASYNEQFF. Using reference TRBV7-8 and TRBJ2-1 for the parts outside the CDR3, the full variable domain is GAGVSQSPRYKVAKRGQDVALRCDPISGHVSLFWYQQALGQGPEFLTYFQNEAQLDKSGLPSDRFFAERPEGSVSTLKIQRTQQEDSAVYLCASSLDVASYNEQFFGPGTRLTVL.